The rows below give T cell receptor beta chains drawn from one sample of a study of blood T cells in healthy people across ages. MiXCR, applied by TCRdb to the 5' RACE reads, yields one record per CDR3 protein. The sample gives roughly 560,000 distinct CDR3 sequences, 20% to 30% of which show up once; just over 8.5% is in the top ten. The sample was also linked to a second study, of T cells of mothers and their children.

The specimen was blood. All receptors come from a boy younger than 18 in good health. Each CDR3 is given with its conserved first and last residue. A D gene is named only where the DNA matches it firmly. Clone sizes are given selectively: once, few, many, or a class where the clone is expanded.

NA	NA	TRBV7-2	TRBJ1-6	TGTGCCAGCAGCTTGGGCAGACGGACCCAAAATTCACCCCTCCACTTT	CASSLGRRTQNSPLHF
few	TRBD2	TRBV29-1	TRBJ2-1	TGCAGCGTCCCCGGACTAGCGGGAGATTTACGGTTCTTC	CSVPGLAGDLRFF
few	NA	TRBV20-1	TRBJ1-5	TGCAGTGCTAGAATGGTGAATAGCAATCAGCCCCAGCATTTT	CSARMVNSNQPQHF
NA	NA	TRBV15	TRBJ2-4	TGTGCCACCAGCAGAGCATCGAGGGGGGTAAACATTCAGTACTTC	CATSRASRGVNIQYF
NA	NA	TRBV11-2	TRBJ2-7	TGTGCCAGCAGCTTAGATAGGGGGGGACCGGTAGACTTC	CASSLDRGGPVDF
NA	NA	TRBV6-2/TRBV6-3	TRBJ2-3	TGTGCCAGCAGTTGCGGGACAGTTCCCTCAGATACGCAGTATTTT	CASSCGTVPSDTQYF
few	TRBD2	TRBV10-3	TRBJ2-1	TGTGCCATCAGTGAGCCGAGACAGCGGGGAAGTAATGAGCAGTTCTTC	CAISEPRQRGSNEQFF
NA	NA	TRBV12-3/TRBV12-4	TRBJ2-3	TGTGCCAGCAGTCCCCATGGCGGGCGTAGCACAGATACGCAGTATTTT	CASSPHGGRSTDTQYF
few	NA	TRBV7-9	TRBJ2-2	TGTGCCAGCAGCCCCAGGGAGACCTACACCGGGGAGCTGTTTTTT	CASSPRETYTGELFF
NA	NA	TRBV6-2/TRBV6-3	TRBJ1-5	TGTGCCAGCCGAGAAACAGGGAAGAGCAATCAGCCCCAGCATTTT	CASRETGKSNQPQHF
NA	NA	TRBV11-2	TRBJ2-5	TGTGCCAGCAGCTCAAACGGAGAGACCCAGTACTTC	CASSSNGETQYF
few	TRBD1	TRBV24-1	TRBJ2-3	TGTGCCACCAGCCTAGGACAGGGCACAGATACGCAGTATTTT	CATSLGQGTDTQYF
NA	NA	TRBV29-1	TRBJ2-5	TGCGGCGTTGGCAGTCAAGAGACCCGGTACTTC	CGVGSQETRYF
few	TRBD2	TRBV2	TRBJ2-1	TGTACCAGCAGTTTATCTCCCCTAGCGGGGTACAATGAGCAGTTCTTC	CTSSLSPLAGYNEQFF
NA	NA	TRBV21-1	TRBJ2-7	TGTGCCAGCAGCAAACGGGTCATCCCCTACGAGCAGTACTTC	CASSKRVIPYEQYF